A single sample gave rise to the 21 T cell receptor beta chains below, sequenced in a study of blood T cell repertoires in COVID-19. Here immunoSEQ multiplex PCR was the method, and the copy in TCRdb shows in-frame clones only, minus some. The table lists some 380,000 clones, nearly 90% of them singletons. Input material: peripheral blood. These receptors were obtained from a man aged 18 to 30 with active or convalescent COVID-19.

The chain employs TRBV4-3 and TRBJ1-5, with D perhaps TRBD1 (5 bases). Trimming removed 0 bases at V and 2 bases at J, with 20 bases between. This CDR3 is built from 19 residues. Per germline, CDR1 LGHNA and CDR2 YSLEER. The CDR3 DNA reads TGCGCCAGCAGCCAAGATGATTACTACATTGGGGCTGGCAATCAGCCCCAGCATTTT. Translated, it gives CASSQDDYYIGAGNQPQHF.

The chain uses TRBV11-3 and TRBJ2-5, with 8 positions matching TRBD1. CDR1 SGHNT and CDR2 YENEEA come from the germline V gene. V trimming: 0 bases; J trimming: 7 bases; junction bases outside the gene matches: 13. The length of the CDR3 is 17 residues. The CDR3 bases are TGTGCCAGCAGCTTAGAAACCGGGACAGGCGACCGGGGGACCCAGTACTTC. Its protein is CASSLETGTGDRGTQYF.

The chain recombines TRBV4-1 with TRBJ2-7, with D perhaps matching TRBD2 (6 bases). Germline loops: CDR1 MGHRA, CDR2 YSYEKL. CDR3 length: 16 residues. V lost 3 bases and J lost 4, with 19 bases in between. CDR3 nucleotides: TGCGCCAGCAGCCAGTTGCGGGACTTCCCTCCGTACGAGCAGTACTTC. Translated, it gives CASSQLRDFPPYEQYF.

The genes are TRBV3-1 (or the pseudogene TRBV3-2) and TRBJ2-2, with TRBD2 matching over 8 bases. This CDR3 is 19 amino acids long. The ends lost 1 base at V and 0 bases at J; junction bases unmatched: 10. Germline V CDR1 and CDR2: LGHDT, YNNKEL (reference sequence). This CDR3 is CASSQGAGTSAPNTGELFF. CDR3 sequence (DNA): TGTGCCAGCAGCCAAGGGGCCGGGACTAGTGCCCCGAACACCGGGGAGCTGTTTTTT.

This clone showed up just a few times. The chain uses TRBV4-1 and TRBJ2-1; D is possibly TRBD2 (5 bases). Germline assignment: CDR1 MGHRA and CDR2 YSYEKL. Trimming took 6 bases from V and 0 from J, leaving 15 bases between them. The length of the CDR3 is 16 residues. The CDR3 nucleotides read TGCGCCAGCAGACCTCTGGGAGCAAACTCCTACAATGAGCAGTTCTTC. This codes for CASRPLGANSYNEQFF.

The chain carries TRBV6-6 and TRBJ1-3, with D tentatively TRBD1 (5 bases). Trimming removed 6 bases from V and 0 bases from J, with 15 bases in between. CDR3 length: 16 residues. The germline gives CDR1 MNHNY, CDR2 SVGAGI (reference sequence). The CDR3 nucleotides are TGTGCCAGCAGCCTTTCCGACAGCCTCTCTGGAAACACCATATATTTT. This encodes CASSLSDSLSGNTIYF.

This clone was seen only once. The gene calls are TRBV3-1 (or the pseudogene TRBV3-2) and TRBJ1-5, with 8 nucleotides matching TRBD1. V shed 2 bases, J shed 3 bases, and the junction held 9 bases outside the gene matches. The CDR3 is 17 amino acids. The germline gives CDR1 LGHDT, CDR2 YNNKEL (reference sequence). CDR3 amino acids: CASSQTTGTGNNQPQHF. CDR3 DNA: TGTGCCAGCAGCCAAACTACCGGGACAGGAAACAATCAGCCCCAGCATTTT.

V and J are TRBV5-4 and TRBJ2-3; D possibly corresponds to TRBD2 (6 bases). The germline V gene encodes CDR1 SGHNT and CDR2 YYREEE (reference sequence). CDR3 length: 16 amino acids. Trimming took off 1 base at V and 4 bases at J, with 16 bases between the two ends. The CDR3 loop is CASSLNTRGMADTQYF. For the CDR3, the DNA is TGTGCCAGCAGCTTGAACACCCGCGGGATGGCAGATACGCAGTATTTT.

Only one count was recorded for this clone. The chain is built from TRBV18 and TRBJ2-1, with D possibly TRBD2 on 5 matching bases. The V and J ends lost 3 bases and 5 bases respectively, with 20 bases between them. The CDR3 sequence is 17 residues long. Germline assignment: CDR1 KGHSH and CDR2 LQKENI. The CDR3 DNA sequence: TGTGCCAGCTCACCTACCGTAAGCGGCAGGTCCGACAATGAGCAGTTCTTC. Translating it yields CASSPTVSGRSDNEQFF.

This clone was seen a few times. This sequence joins TRBV29-1 and TRBJ2-1, with TRBD1 as a possible D gene (5 bases). From germline, CDR1 is SQVTM and CDR2 ANQGSEA. The CDR3 length is 12 residues. V was shortened by 1 base and J by 10 bases, with 11 bases between the two germline ends. CDR3 amino acids: CSVEVGAQEQFF. CDR3 in DNA: TGCAGCGTTGAAGTTGGGGCACAGGAGCAGTTCTTC.

The rearrangement uses TRBV6-5 and TRBJ2-7; 8 nucleotides match TRBD1. Trimming took 2 bases from V and 3 from J; bases not matched to a gene: 0. Germline lookup yields CDR1 MNHEY and CDR2 SVGAGI. The CDR3 contains 13 residues. The CDR3 coding sequence is TGTGCCAGCAGTTACACAGGGGGCTACGAGCAGTACTTC. Protein product: CASSYTGGYEQYF.

DNA of the CDR3: TGTGCCACCCGCGGACAGGGAGGTGGCTACACCTTC. Encoded protein: CATRGQGGGYTF. The chain couples TRBV2 to TRBJ1-2; 8 nucleotides match TRBD1. Germline V gene data show CDR1 as SNHLY and CDR2 as FYNNEI. CDR3 length equals 12 residues. The V and J ends lost 10 bases and 7 bases, in that order; junction bases with no gene match: 8.

J is TRBJ2-7 and V is TRBV27; 8 bases are a match to TRBD2. V shed 6 bases and J 2 bases; nucleotides not matched to a gene: 6. Germline V lookup: CDR1 MNHEY, CDR2 SMNVEV (reference sequence). The CDR3 has 14 amino acids. CDR3 nucleotide sequence: TGTGCCAGCAGCGGGACTAGAACTCCCTACGAGCAGTACTTC. Amino acid sequence: CASSGTRTPYEQYF.

CDR3 nucleotides: TGTGCCATCGGGCCCGGGGGATACGAGCAGTACTTC. Amino acid sequence: CAIGPGGYEQYF. The V and J genes are TRBV10-3 and TRBJ2-7, with D maybe TRBD2 (6 bases). The CDR3 loop spans 12 amino acids. The V end was cut by 8 bases, the J end by 4 bases, with 12 bases between. Germline values: CDR1 ENHRY, CDR2 SYGVKD.

V gene TRBV3-1 (or the pseudogene TRBV3-2) combines with J gene TRBJ2-1; 11 nucleotides match TRBD2. Germline trimming cut 5 bases from V and 6 bases from J; bases unmatched to any gene: 9. The CDR3 totals 16 residues. Germline values: CDR1 LGHDT, CDR2 YNNKEL (reference sequence). The CDR3 nucleotides are TGTGCCAGCAGCTCATCAGTAGCGGGGGGGCTCAATGAGCAGTTCTTC. Protein sequence: CASSSSVAGGLNEQFF.

The chain joins TRBV18 to TRBJ2-5; maybe TRBD2 (5 bases). V was pared by 0 bases and J by 7 bases, with 15 bases between. Per germline, CDR1 KGHSH and CDR2 LQKENI. The CDR3 runs 15 residues. CDR3 residues: CASSPPLSAAGTQYF. In DNA, the CDR3 is TGTGCCAGCTCACCACCCCTCTCAGCCGCGGGGACCCAGTACTTC.

The rearrangement uses TRBV11-3 and TRBJ2-2, with D possibly matching TRBD1 (6 bases). CDR3 size: 16 residues. V was shortened by 5 bases and J by 6 bases, with 19 bases between the two germline ends. The germline V gene encodes CDR1 SGHNT and CDR2 YENEEA. As DNA, the CDR3 is TGTGCCAGCAGCGTCCGCACCGGGACATCCTCCGGGGAGCTGTTTTTT. It codes for CASSVRTGTSSGELFF. Full variable domain (outside the CDR3, taken from reference TRBV11-3 and TRBJ2-2): EAGVVQSPRYKIIEKKQPVAFWCNPISGHNTLYWYLQNLGQGPELLIRYENEEAVDDSQLPKDRFSAERLKGVDSTLKIQPAELGDSAVYLCASSVRTGTSSGELFFGEGSRLTVL.

The chain recombines TRBV4-1 with TRBJ2-7; TRBD2 aligns across 11 bases. V was pared by 1 base and J by 6 bases, with 8 bases of the junction left unmatched. The CDR3 has 16 residues. Germline V gives CDR1 MGHRA, CDR2 YSYEKL. The CDR3 coding sequence is TGCGCCAGCAGCCAAGGACTAGCGGGATTTGGCGTCGAGCAGTACTTC. The encoded protein is CASSQGLAGFGVEQYF.

The CDR3 loop is CASSPGADTQYF. The CDR3 bases are TGTGCCAGCAGCCCCGGGGCAGATACGCAGTATTTT. The chain links TRBV11-3 to TRBJ2-3; the D gene is possibly TRBD2 (5 bases). In germline, CDR1 is SGHNT, CDR2 YENEEA. The CDR3 is made up of 12 amino acids. Trimming left V 5 bases short and J 4 bases short, with 7 bases between. Full variable domain (outside the CDR3, taken from reference TRBV11-3 and TRBJ2-3): EAGVVQSPRYKIIEKKQPVAFWCNPISGHNTLYWYLQNLGQGPELLIRYENEEAVDDSQLPKDRFSAERLKGVDSTLKIQPAELGDSAVYLCASSPGADTQYFGPGTRLTVL.

A single count supports this clone. The rearrangement joins TRBV5-5 to TRBJ2-3; TRBD2 matches at 14 bases. The germline gives CDR1 SGHKS, CDR2 YYEKEE (reference sequence). CDR3 length: 16 amino acids. V lost 3 bases and J lost 4; bases outside the gene matches: 4. CDR3 nucleotide sequence: TGTGCCAGCAGCTATCCGGGACTAGCGGGGGCAGATACGCAGTATTTT. Protein product: CASSYPGLAGADTQYF.

The genes are TRBV7-2 and TRBJ1-5, with D possibly being TRBD1 (6 bases). The CDR3 is 15 residues long. Germline lookup yields CDR1 SGHTA and CDR2 FQGNSA. V lost 6 bases, J lost 0 bases, and 12 bases lay in between. The CDR3 region has the DNA TGTGCCAGCAGATCGGGACACAATAGCAATCAGCCCCAGCATTTT. Amino acid sequence: CASRSGHNSNQPQHF.